The 4 T cell receptor beta chains listed next were all sequenced from one sample in a study of beta chain features in type 1 diabetes. The isolated RNA, all of it, was reverse transcribed, so expressed TCRB transcripts were what got sequenced. Sequenced by immunoSEQ multiplex PCR; TCRdb stores in-frame clones only, minus some. Among 300,000 to 350,000 clones listed, 7.5% to 9% were seen once. The sequencing input was central memory CD4+ T cells from blood. Receptors were obtained from a young woman in good health.

This clone has ten or more counts. The rearrangement joins TRBV14 to TRBJ1-3; the D is unclear. CDR1 and CDR2 from the germline V gene are SGHDN and FVKESK. The CDR3 consists of 14 residues. The germline V and J ends were trimmed by 9 bases and 0 bases, with 12 bases remaining between them. The CDR3 bases are TGTGCCAGTGGAAAAGCCAGCTCTGGAAACACCATATATTTT. This encodes CASGKASSGNTIYF.

Written as DNA, the CDR3 is TGTGCCAGCAGCTCCCCGAACACCGGGGAGCTGTTTTTT. Encoded protein: CASSSPNTGELFF. The V call is TRBV7-2, the J call TRBJ2-2; D unresolved. V was clipped by 4 bases and J by 0 bases, with 3 bases between them. The CDR3 totals 13 residues. Germline V gene sequence: CDR1 SGHTA, CDR2 FQGNSA.

This sequence joins TRBV27 and TRBJ1-3, with D possibly being TRBD1 (6 bases). CDR1 and CDR2 (germline): MNHEY, SMNVEV (reference sequence). The CDR3 covers 14 residues. V was clipped by 5 bases and J by 3 bases, with 11 bases between them. The CDR3 is CASSPGTFGNTIYF. The DNA for the CDR3 is TGTGCCAGCAGTCCCGGGACATTTGGAAACACCATATATTTT.

This clone has just a few counts. V gene TRBV5-1 combines with J gene TRBJ1-6; TRBD1 is a possible D gene (5 bases). Looked up from germline, CDR1 is SGHRS and CDR2 is YFSETQ. The V gene lost 0 bases and the J gene lost 8 bases, with 6 bases spanning the gap. This CDR3 contains 13 residues. CDR3 amino acids: CASSLEQDSPLHF. CDR3 DNA sequence: TGCGCCAGCAGCTTGGAACAGGATTCACCCCTCCACTTT.